The rows below give T cell receptor beta chains drawn from one sample of a study of blood T cell repertoires in COVID-19. Clones were read by immunoSEQ multiplex PCR, and TCRdb kept only the in-frame ones, dropping some. The sample carries 260,000 or so clones, approximately 88% recorded once. The specimen was PBMCs or T cells enriched from blood (not recorded which). All receptors come from a woman in her thirties with acute COVID-19. Both conserved end residues are part of each CDR3. Each record gives: V gene, clone size, D gene, J gene, CDR3 protein, CDR3 DNA. The D gene is left open where the match is weak. Rows give clone size only sometimes, using once, few, many, or a class for an expanded clone.

>TRBV7-8|once|TRBD1|TRBJ1-1
CASSKYNGQASGTEAFF
TGTGCCAGCAGCAAATATAACGGACAGGCCTCGGGCACTGAAGCTTTCTTT
>TRBV11-2|-|-|TRBJ2-3
CASSLDIWGSGNTDTQYF
TGTGCCAGCAGCTTAGATATATGGGGTAGCGGTAACACAGATACGCAGTATTTT
>TRBV29-1|-|TRBD1|TRBJ1-2
CSVDRGQGADGYTF
TGCAGCGTTGATCGCGGGCAGGGGGCAGATGGCTACACCTTC
>TRBV3-1/TRBV3-2|-|-|TRBJ2-3
CASSKGHPTDTQYF
TGTGCCAGCAGCAAAGGACATCCCACAGATACGCAGTATTTT
>TRBV7-2|-|TRBD1|TRBJ2-3
CASSSNRGSTDTQYF
TGTGCCAGCAGCTCAAACAGGGGGAGCACAGATACGCAGTATTTT
>TRBV14|-|-|TRBJ1-2
CASSNLGGDRGGYTF
TGTGCCAGCAGCAATCTCGGAGGGGACCGGGGTGGCTACACCTTC
>TRBV6-5|-|TRBD1|TRBJ1-5
CASSSRQGGSNQPQHF
TGTGCCAGCAGTTCTCGACAGGGGGGGAGCAATCAGCCCCAGCATTTT
>TRBV29-1|once|-|TRBJ2-5
CSAFGQSQETQYF
TGCAGCGCGTTCGGACAGTCCCAAGAGACCCAGTACTTC
>TRBV7-9|once|-|TRBJ2-3
CASSLVQARADTQYF
TGTGCCAGCAGCTTAGTGCAAGCCCGAGCGGATACGCAGTATTTT
>TRBV4-1|few|TRBD2|TRBJ2-1
CASSPKRGSYNEQFF
TGCGCCAGCAGCCCTAAGCGGGGGTCCTACAATGAGCAGTTCTTC
>TRBV7-9|-|TRBD1|TRBJ1-1
CASSPGQGAYTEAFF
TGTGCCAGCAGCCCTGGACAGGGGGCATACACTGAAGCTTTCTTT
>TRBV27|-|TRBD1|TRBJ2-5
CASSLNRGRQETQYF
TGTGCCAGCAGTTTAAATAGGGGGCGTCAAGAGACCCAGTACTTC
>TRBV5-4|-|TRBD1|TRBJ1-2
CASSGTGYPNYGYTF
TGTGCCAGCAGCGGGACAGGGTACCCTAACTATGGCTACACCTTC
>TRBV9|-|TRBD1|TRBJ1-1
CASSRRGQANTEAFF
TGTGCCAGCAGCCGCCGGGGACAGGCGAACACTGAAGCTTTCTTT
>TRBV25-1|-|-|TRBJ1-2
CASSAGVFDYGYTF
TGTGCCAGCAGCGCCGGAGTTTTCGACTATGGCTACACCTTC